This T cell receptor (beta chain) stems from a study of blood T cell repertoires in COVID-19. Original handling: Amplified reference gene primers provided the basis for estimating nucleated cell counts. Produced via immunoSEQ multiplex PCR; TCRdb's table is partial and in-frame only. The DNA was the basis for D and trimming; V, J and clone size are from that table. The table lists over 600,000 clones, over 80% of them singletons. CDR3 size: 12 residues. In germline, CDR1 is SGDLS, CDR2 YYNGEE. V was clipped by 4 bases and J by 11 bases; unmatched bases: 8. The source is a woman between 18 and 30 years old with acute or convalescent COVID-19. V gene TRBV9 combines with J gene TRBJ1-2; 7 nucleotides line up with TRBD1. The sample taken for sequencing was peripheral blood. CDR3 protein: CASSRRGGGYTF. CDR3 nucleotide sequence: TGTGCCAGCAGCCGCCGAGGGGGCGGATACACCTTC.